Shown below are 18 T cell receptor beta chains from a single sample sequenced in a study of cytomegalovirus exposure and HLA in healthy donors (dated by TCRdb to about 2017). Libraries came from the immunoSEQ multiplex PCR assay. For the multiplex PCR, a mixture combining 60 forward primers for TCR Vbeta segments and 13 reverse primers for TCR Jbeta segments was used. This immuneACCESS table, as held by TCRdb, lists in-frame sequences with V and J called but not all clones. Of the missing ones, under half trace to an unresolved V gene in checked studies; the others have no known cause. The sample records roughly 150,000 clones, 81% of which are singletons. Approximately 1.2% of the sample is held by the ten biggest clonotypes. Sequences were obtained from PBMCs. The receptor source for this set is a man in his fifties in good health and CMV-seropositive.

V gene TRBV18 combines with J gene TRBJ2-1, with D tentatively TRBD1 (5 bases). V was trimmed by 2 bases and J by 6 bases, leaving 8 bases between them. Looked up from germline, CDR1 is KGHSH and CDR2 is LQKENI. The CDR3 covers 13 residues. The CDR3 DNA follows: TGTGCCAGCTCACCAAGCCAGGGCAATGAGCAGTTCTTC. The encoded protein is CASSPSQGNEQFF.

The V gene is TRBV28, the J gene TRBJ2-3; TRBD1 is a possible D gene (5 bases). Trimming shortened V by 5 bases and J by 2 bases, and 14 bases separated the two germline ends. Per the germline V gene, CDR1 is MDHEN and CDR2 is SYDVKM. This CDR3 region has 15 residues. CDR3 region: CASSPAGPFTDTQYF. CDR3 DNA sequence: TGTGCCAGCAGTCCCGCAGGGCCCTTCACAGATACGCAGTATTTT.

The chain employs TRBV14 and TRBJ2-1, with TRBD2 as a possible D gene (5 bases). CDR1 and CDR2 from the germline V gene are SGHDN and FVKESK. Trimming removed 4 bases at V and 0 bases at J, with 10 bases between. This CDR3 has 15 residues. The CDR3 nucleotides read TGTGCCAGCAGCCTGCGGGCAAGCTCCTACAATGAGCAGTTCTTC. Translating it yields CASSLRASSYNEQFF.

V is TRBV2 and J is TRBJ1-1, with 8 bases matching TRBD1. CDR1 is SNHLY and CDR2 is FYNNEI in the germline V gene. This CDR3 region has 13 residues. Trimming cost V 3 bases and J 5 bases; bases outside gene matches: 2. The CDR3 DNA reads as TGTGCCAGCAGTGACGACAGGGGAACTGAAGCTTTCTTT. This sequence encodes CASSDDRGTEAFF.

The chain couples TRBV30 to TRBJ1-6, with no clear D. CDR1 is GTSNPN, CDR2 SVGIG, per germline (reference sequence). The CDR3 sequence is 16 residues long. Trimming shortened V by 3 bases and J by 10 bases, and 22 bases separated the two germline ends. The CDR3 loop is CAWSRQGSSGGSPLHF. CDR3 coding DNA: TGTGCCTGGAGCAGACAAGGGTCATCCGGAGGCTCACCCCTCCACTTT.

This clone was detected a few times. The chain combines TRBV6-1 with TRBJ2-1; 9 nucleotides align to TRBD1. Per the germline V gene, CDR1 is MNHNS and CDR2 is SASEGT. Germline trimming cut 6 bases from V and 8 bases from J; bases unmatched to any gene: 2. This CDR3 spans 12 amino acids. The DNA for the CDR3 is TGTGCCAGCAGGAGGACAGGGGATGAGCAGTTCTTC. Translating gives CASRRTGDEQFF.

This rearrangement joins TRBV6-1 to TRBJ2-1; tentatively, D is TRBD1 (5 bases). The germline CDR1 and CDR2 sequences are MNHNS and SASEGT. This CDR3 is built from 15 residues. V was cut by 4 bases and J by 5 bases, with 15 bases left in between. CDR3 DNA: TGTGCCAGCAGTGCTTTAGGGGCTTCGAACAATGAGCAGTTCTTC. This translates into CASSALGASNNEQFF.

The chain couples TRBV5-6 to TRBJ2-1; the D gene is possibly TRBD2 (6 bases). Trimming left V 0 bases short and J 4 bases short, with 11 bases between. The CDR3 has 15 amino acids. Germline assignment: CDR1 SGHDT and CDR2 YYEEEE. CDR3 DNA: TGTGCCAGCAGCTTGGGCGGGACTCCTTACAATGAGCAGTTCTTC. Its protein is CASSLGGTPYNEQFF. Combining the CDR3 with reference TRBV5-6 and TRBJ2-1 gives the whole variable domain DAGVTQSPTHLIKTRGQQVTLRCSPKSGHDTVSWYQQALGQGPQFIFQYYEEEERQRGNFPDRFSGHQFPNYSSELNVNALLLGDSALYLCASSLGGTPYNEQFFGPGTRLTVL.

CDR3 coding DNA: TGTGCCAGCAGTGACCCTTCTAGCAATCAGCCCCAGCATTTT. It specifies CASSDPSSNQPQHF. The J gene is TRBJ1-5, the V gene TRBV25-1; D is unclear. Germline V gene sequence: CDR1 MGHDK, CDR2 SYGVNS. This CDR3 has 14 amino acids. V gave up 3 bases and J gave up 0 bases, with 6 bases separating them.

To note about this clone: Other DNA sequences in this specimen translate into the identical CDR3. This chain connects TRBV6-5 to TRBJ2-7, with no clear D. The CDR3 runs 11 residues. The germline V gene has CDR1 MNHEY and CDR2 SVGAGI. V was cut by 4 bases and J by 4 bases, with 5 bases left in between. CDR3 in DNA: TGTGCCAGCAGTTCCCTATACGAGCAGTACTTC. Amino acids: CASSSLYEQYF.

The V call is TRBV27, the J call TRBJ2-7; a possible D gene is TRBD2 (5 bases). From germline, CDR1 is MNHEY and CDR2 SMNVEV (reference sequence). The CDR3 length is 15 residues. Trimming stripped 2 bases from V and 3 bases from J, with 14 bases between. The CDR3 here is CASSLIGIGDYEQYF. The CDR3 DNA reads as TGTGCCAGCAGTTTAATAGGGATCGGGGACTACGAGCAGTACTTC.

The gene calls are TRBV28 and TRBJ1-1; 7 nucleotides line up with TRBD1. CDR1 and CDR2 (germline): MDHEN, SYDVKM. Trimming at V came to 2 bases and at J to 0 bases, leaving 3 bases not matched to a gene. The CDR3 runs 15 residues. CDR3 amino acids: CASSLRDRMNTEAFF. The DNA of the CDR3 is TGTGCCAGCAGTTTAAGGGACAGAATGAACACTGAAGCTTTCTTT.

This rearrangement joins TRBV7-9 to TRBJ1-2, with 9 positions matching TRBD1. The CDR3 is 12 amino acids. In germline, CDR1 is SEHNR, CDR2 FQNEAQ (reference sequence). The V segment lost 5 bases and the J segment 9 bases; nucleotides outside the gene matches: 4. The CDR3 sequence: CASSGDRARYTF. The CDR3 DNA is TGTGCCAGCAGCGGGGACAGGGCCCGCTACACCTTC.

The V and J genes are TRBV28 and TRBJ1-3; D might be TRBD1 (5 bases). Germline V gene sequence: CDR1 MDHEN, CDR2 SYDVKM. The CDR3 consists of 15 residues. Trimming pared 2 bases from V and 2 bases from J, leaving 10 bases between. Written as DNA, the CDR3 is TGTGCCAGCAGTTTACCCCTGGGGCCTGGAAACACCATATATTTT. Protein product: CASSLPLGPGNTIYF.

This clone was detected once. The rearrangement uses TRBV2 and TRBJ1-5; maybe TRBD1 (6 bases). Germline V gene sequence: CDR1 SNHLY, CDR2 FYNNEI. This CDR3 spans 15 amino acids. V was clipped by 10 bases and J by 9 bases, with 25 bases between them. CDR3 nucleotide sequence: TGTGCCATCGCTAAGGGGTCCAGGGGTCGGGCGCCCCAGCATTTT. As protein: CAIAKGSRGRAPQHF.

The chain has TRBV5-1 and TRBJ1-2; 10 bases fit TRBD1. CDR3 size: 17 residues. Germline loops: CDR1 SGHRS, CDR2 YFSETQ. V gave up 2 bases and J gave up 2 bases; unmatched junction bases: 9. CDR3 sequence (DNA): TGCGCCAGCAGCTTAGCTTTAGGGACAGGGGAGAACTATGGCTACACCTTC. It translates to CASSLALGTGENYGYTF.

The chain links TRBV18 to TRBJ1-1, with 10 bases aligning to TRBD1. V shed 1 base and J 4 bases; nucleotides not matched to a gene: 6. Germline values: CDR1 KGHSH, CDR2 LQKENI. The CDR3 runs to 16 residues. In DNA form, the CDR3 reads TGTGCCAGCTCACCACGACAGGGGGCCGAGGGCACTGAAGCTTTCTTT. Amino acids: CASSPRQGAEGTEAFF.

With respect to this clone: Its ends do not fully match the called genes, so a read error is possible. The genes are TRBV7-9 and TRBJ2-3, with 9 bases identical to TRBD2. The CDR3 runs to 18 residues. Germline values: CDR1 SEHNR, CDR2 FQNEAQ (reference sequence). Here the CDR3 reads CSSRPNLEAGGDTDTQYF. The CDR3 bases are TGTTCCAGCAGACCCAATTTAGAAGCGGGAGGTGACACAGATACGCAGTATTTT.